The 18 T cell receptor beta chains below were found in one sample sequenced in a study of shared clonotypes between healthy human individuals. Profiled with immunoSEQ multiplex PCR; TCRdb holds only in-frame clones, not every one. Of around 2,100,000 clones listed, about 95% are singletons. CD45RO-negative, CCR7-positively selected cells formed the naive CD8 fraction, excluding terminally differentiated effector memory CD45RA+ cells. The sequenced sample consisted of naive CD8+ T cells sorted from blood. The receptors derive from a young man in good health.

This chain links TRBV19 with TRBJ1-3, with D unclear. Trimming took 3 bases from V and 0 from J, leaving 9 bases between them. The germline gives CDR1 LNHDA, CDR2 SQIVND (reference sequence). The CDR3 runs to 15 residues. The CDR3 sequence is CASSISGISGNTIYF. The CDR3 DNA follows: TGTGCCAGTAGTATTAGCGGGATCTCTGGAAACACCATATATTTT.

To note about this clone: This sample includes further DNA sequences coding for the same CDR3. J is TRBJ2-7 and V is TRBV7-9, with D possibly being TRBD1 (5 bases). The germline V gene has CDR1 SEHNR and CDR2 FQNEAQ (reference sequence). Trimming stripped 5 bases from V and 5 bases from J, with 10 bases between. This CDR3 is 12 amino acids long. The CDR3 DNA reads as TGTGCCAGCAGCCTCGACAGTAACGAGCAGTACTTC. Translating it yields CASSLDSNEQYF. Supplemented by reference TRBV7-9 and TRBJ2-7, the full variable domain reads DTGVSQNPRHKITKRGQNVTFRCDPISEHNRLYWYRQTLGQGPEFLTYFQNEAQLEKSRLLSDRFSAERPKGSFSTLEIQRTEQGDSAMYLCASSLDSNEQYFGPGTRLTVT.

The DNA for the CDR3 is TGTGCCAGCAGCTTAGGGACGGCCCTTTCCTACGAGCAGTACTTC. Its protein is CASSLGTALSYEQYF. The chain couples TRBV7-9 to TRBJ2-7; D not certain. V dropped 1 base and J dropped 1 base, with 11 bases sitting between them. The germline V gene has CDR1 SEHNR and CDR2 FQNEAQ (reference sequence). There are 15 residues in the CDR3.

The chain employs TRBV5-1 and TRBJ2-3, with D possibly being TRBD2 (5 bases). CDR1 is SGHRS and CDR2 is YFSETQ in the germline V gene. The length of the CDR3 is 14 residues. With 3 bases removed from V and 6 bases from J, the gap between germline ends came to 14 bases. The CDR3 DNA reads TGCGCCAGCAGCTCCCACCGGGGAGCGGATACGCAGTATTTT. Translation gives CASSSHRGADTQYF.

The genes are TRBV4-1 and TRBJ2-7, with 7 bases identical to TRBD2. Germline lookup yields CDR1 MGHRA and CDR2 YSYEKL. J lost 3 bases, V lost 8 bases, and 10 bases had no gene match. This CDR3 contains 14 residues. CDR3 amino acids: CASSTGTTDYEQYF. CDR3 nucleotide sequence: TGCGCCAGCTCTACCGGGACTACTGACTACGAGCAGTACTTC.

CDR3 DNA: TGTGCCAGCACCCAACCCTTGGACTACGAGCAGTACTTC. It encodes CASTQPLDYEQYF. The genes are TRBV7-9 and TRBJ2-7, with unresolved D. The germline gives CDR1 SEHNR, CDR2 FQNEAQ (reference sequence). Trimming left V 7 bases short and J 3 bases short, with 13 bases between. The CDR3 covers 13 residues.

The chain has TRBV29-1 and TRBJ2-7; weak D call: TRBD1 (6 bases). In germline, CDR1 is SQVTM, CDR2 ANQGSEA. The CDR3 totals 12 residues. With 6 bases removed from V and 3 bases from J, the gap between germline ends came to 12 bases. Here the CDR3 DNA reads TGCAGCGTAAGAGTACAGGGCTACGAGCAGTACTTC. Encoded protein: CSVRVQGYEQYF.

The table lists this clone with a few counts. The chain carries TRBV11-2 and TRBJ2-7; weak D call: TRBD2 (6 bases). The V gene's germline CDR1 is SGHAT and CDR2 FQNNGV. V was shortened by 3 bases and J by 6 bases, with 9 bases between the two germline ends. This CDR3 is built from 12 residues. The DNA for the CDR3 is TGTGCCAGCAGCTTCGGTAGCGGCGAGCAGTACTTC. As protein: CASSFGSGEQYF.

This chain links TRBV5-6 with TRBJ2-7; D is ambiguous. Trimming took 0 bases from V and 6 from J, leaving 7 bases between them. Germline CDR1 reads SGHDT; CDR2 reads YYEEEE. The CDR3 runs to 12 residues. This chain's CDR3 is CASSLEFSEQYF. The CDR3 bases are TGTGCCAGCAGCTTGGAGTTTTCCGAGCAGTACTTC.

The gene calls are TRBV27 and TRBJ1-1; D remains unclear. CDR3 length: 13 amino acids. CDR1 is MNHEY, CDR2 SMNVEV, per germline (reference sequence). V lost 3 bases and J lost 4, with 9 bases in between. As DNA, the CDR3 is TGTGCCAGCAGTTTTACAAGGGTCACTGAAGCTTTCTTT. It encodes CASSFTRVTEAFF.

Turning to this clone: This sample also contains other DNA sequences that code for the same CDR3. The genes are TRBV5-4 and TRBJ2-3; the D is unclear. V shed 2 bases and J shed 3 bases, with 4 bases lying between them. Looked up from germline, CDR1 is SGHNT and CDR2 is YYREEE (reference sequence). There are 12 residues in the CDR3. The CDR3 nucleotides read TGTGCCAGCAGCTTTAGTACAGATACGCAGTATTTT. It yields the protein CASSFSTDTQYF.

The chain uses TRBV4-1 and TRBJ2-7; 10 positions agree with TRBD2. CDR1 MGHRA and CDR2 YSYEKL come from the germline V gene. The V gene end was trimmed by 0 bases and the J gene end by 4 bases; junction bases not matched to a gene: 12. The CDR3 loop spans 18 amino acids. CDR3 sequence reads: CASSQDGVSGRGEYEQYF. The CDR3 nucleotides read TGCGCCAGCAGCCAAGATGGAGTGAGCGGGAGGGGTGAATACGAGCAGTACTTC.

The J gene is TRBJ2-2, the V gene TRBV6-5; D may correspond to TRBD1 or TRBD2 (6 bases each). CDR3 length: 13 amino acids. V gave up 8 bases and J gave up 6 bases, with 13 bases separating them. Germline-derived CDR1 and CDR2 are MNHEY and SVGAGI. The CDR3 reads CASGTEGAGELFF. DNA for the CDR3: TGTGCCAGCGGGACGGAGGGGGCCGGGGAGCTGTTTTTT.

CDR3 sequence: CASSPLGENTEAFF. The CDR3 DNA is TGTGCCAGCAGTCCACTGGGAGAGAACACTGAAGCTTTCTTT. This chain uses TRBV27 with TRBJ1-1, with D hard to call. The CDR3 spans 14 residues. V gave up 5 bases and J gave up 1 base, with 11 bases separating them. CDR1 and CDR2 (germline): MNHEY, SMNVEV (reference sequence).

The genes are TRBV7-2 and TRBJ2-7; 10 bases are shared with TRBD1. The V segment lost 4 bases and the J segment 5 bases; nucleotides outside the gene matches: 2. This CDR3 comprises 13 residues. CDR1 and CDR2 (germline): SGHTA, FQGNSA. In DNA, the CDR3 is TGTGCCAGCAGCTCGGGACAGGGGAACGAGCAGTACTTC. It specifies CASSSGQGNEQYF.

The J gene is TRBJ1-1, the V gene TRBV28; D gene unclear. CDR1 and CDR2 (germline): MDHEN, SYDVKM. V was shortened by 3 bases and J by 1 base, with 12 bases between the two germline ends. The CDR3 is 15 amino acids. The chain's CDR3 is CASSFPRRRNTEAFF. For the CDR3, the DNA is TGTGCCAGCAGTTTCCCTCGGAGGAGGAACACTGAAGCTTTCTTT.

This rearrangement joins TRBV5-4 to TRBJ2-5, with 10 bases fitting TRBD1. From germline, CDR1 is SGHNT and CDR2 YYREEE (reference sequence). V lost 3 bases, J lost 3 bases, and 2 bases stayed unmatched. CDR3 size: 14 residues. The CDR3: CASSSGTGEETQYF. As DNA, the CDR3 is TGTGCCAGCAGCTCAGGGACAGGGGAAGAGACCCAGTACTTC.

The J gene is TRBJ2-1, the V gene TRBV9, with D perhaps TRBD2 (6 bases). V dropped 2 bases and J dropped 2 bases, with 17 bases sitting between them. Germline V gene lookup returns CDR1 SGDLS and CDR2 YYNGEE. CDR3 length: 17 amino acids. The CDR3 reads CASSVRPTSSAYNEQFF. In nucleotides, the CDR3 is TGTGCCAGCAGCGTGAGGCCCACTAGCTCCGCCTACAATGAGCAGTTCTTC.